This T cell receptor (beta chain) derives from a study of cytomegalovirus exposure and HLA in healthy donors. The PCR employed 60 Vbeta primers together with 13 Jbeta primers. The assay was immunoSEQ multiplex PCR, and TCRdb's table has in-frame clones only and misses some. The sample shows about 150,000 clones, about 84% of them seen only once. V dropped 4 bases and J dropped 8; count of bases not matched to a gene: 8. The CDR3 extends over 15 amino acids. Germline lookup yields CDR1 SGHAT and CDR2 FQNNGV. The V and J genes are TRBV11-2 and TRBJ2-2; 9 bases map to TRBD2. The receptor comes from a woman between 40 and 55 years old in good health and CMV-seropositive. What was sequenced was PBMCs. CDR3 sequence reads: CASSSTSGSEGELFF. CDR3 bases: TGTGCCAGCAGCTCGACTAGCGGCTCGGAGGGGGAGCTGTTTTTT.